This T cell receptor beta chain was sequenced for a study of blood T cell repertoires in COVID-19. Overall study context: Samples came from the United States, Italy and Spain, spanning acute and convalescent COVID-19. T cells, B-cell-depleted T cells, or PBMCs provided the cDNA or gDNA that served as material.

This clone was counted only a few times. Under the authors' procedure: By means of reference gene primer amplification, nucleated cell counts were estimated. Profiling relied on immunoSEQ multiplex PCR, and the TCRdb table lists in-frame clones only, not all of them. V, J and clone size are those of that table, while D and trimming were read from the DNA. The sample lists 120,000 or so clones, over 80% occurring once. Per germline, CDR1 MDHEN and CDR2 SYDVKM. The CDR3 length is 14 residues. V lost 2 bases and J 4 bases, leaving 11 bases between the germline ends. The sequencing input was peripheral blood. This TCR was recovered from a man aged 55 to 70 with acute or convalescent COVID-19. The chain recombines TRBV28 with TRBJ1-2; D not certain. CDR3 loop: CASSLAGVSYGYTF. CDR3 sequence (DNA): TGTGCCAGCAGTTTAGCCGGGGTGAGCTATGGCTACACCTTC.